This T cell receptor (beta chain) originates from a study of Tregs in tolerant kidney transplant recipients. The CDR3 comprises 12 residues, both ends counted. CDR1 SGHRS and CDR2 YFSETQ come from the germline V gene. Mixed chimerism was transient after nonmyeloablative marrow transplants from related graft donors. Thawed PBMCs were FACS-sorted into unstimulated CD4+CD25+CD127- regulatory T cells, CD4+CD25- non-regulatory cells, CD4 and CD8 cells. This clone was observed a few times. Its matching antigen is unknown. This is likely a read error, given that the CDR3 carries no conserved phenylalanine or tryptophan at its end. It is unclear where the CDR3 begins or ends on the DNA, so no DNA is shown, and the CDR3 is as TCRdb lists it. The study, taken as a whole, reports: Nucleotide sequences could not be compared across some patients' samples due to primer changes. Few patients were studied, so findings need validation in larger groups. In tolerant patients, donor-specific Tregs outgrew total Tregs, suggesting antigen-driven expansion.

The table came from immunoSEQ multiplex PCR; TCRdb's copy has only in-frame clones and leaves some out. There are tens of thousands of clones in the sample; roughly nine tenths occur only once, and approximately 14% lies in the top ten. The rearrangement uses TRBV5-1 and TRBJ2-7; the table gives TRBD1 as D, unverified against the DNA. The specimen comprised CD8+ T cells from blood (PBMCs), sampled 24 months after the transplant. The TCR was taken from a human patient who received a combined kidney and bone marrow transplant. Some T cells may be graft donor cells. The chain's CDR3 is CASSHTGKGVRL.